Listed below are T cell receptor beta chains from one sample, sequenced in a study of blood T cell repertoires in COVID-19. Method: immunoSEQ multiplex PCR; TCRdb's copy keeps in-frame clones and lacks some. In the table there are some 250,000 clones, 80% to 85% of which are singletons. The sequencing input was peripheral blood. The receptors stem from a woman aged 60-75 years with active or convalescent COVID-19. The CDR3 runs from the conserved cysteine through the conserved F or W. Fields, in order: clone size, D gene, J gene, V gene, CDR3 protein, CDR3 DNA. A D gene is named only where the DNA matches it firmly. Rows may omit the clone size; those that give it use once, few, many or a size class.

clone_size: few
d_call: .
j_call: TRBJ1-3
v_call: TRBV10-3
cdr3_aa: CAIRALADSGNTIYF
cdr3_nt: TGTGCCATCAGGGCCTTAGCAGACTCTGGAAACACCATATATTTT

clone_size: once
d_call: TRBD1
j_call: TRBJ1-3
v_call: TRBV6-4
cdr3_aa: CASSLAPTGGSGNTIYF
cdr3_nt: TGTGCCAGCAGTCTTGCCCCCACAGGGGGCTCTGGAAACACCATATATTTT

clone_size: .
d_call: TRBD1
j_call: TRBJ1-4
v_call: TRBV9
cdr3_aa: CASSSDRIGEKLFF
cdr3_nt: TGTGCCAGCAGTTCGGACAGGATAGGGGAAAAACTGTTTTTT

clone_size: .
d_call: TRBD1
j_call: TRBJ2-7
v_call: TRBV6-6
cdr3_aa: CASSPGTVLRNYEQYF
cdr3_nt: TGTGCCAGCAGTCCCGGGACAGTACTGCGTAACTACGAGCAGTACTTC

clone_size: .
d_call: .
j_call: TRBJ1-6
v_call: TRBV2
cdr3_aa: CASSDPDSPLHF
cdr3_nt: TGTGCCAGCAGTGACCCGGATTCACCCCTCCACTTT

clone_size: .
d_call: TRBD2
j_call: TRBJ2-1
v_call: TRBV19
cdr3_aa: CASRRQAGALDNEQFF
cdr3_nt: TGTGCCAGCAGAAGACAAGCGGGGGCACTGGACAATGAGCAGTTCTTC

clone_size: .
d_call: .
j_call: TRBJ1-2
v_call: TRBV5-6
cdr3_aa: CASSERGRIGGYTF
cdr3_nt: TGTGCCAGCAGCGAAAGGGGCAGGATTGGGGGCTACACCTTC

clone_size: .
d_call: .
j_call: TRBJ1-1
v_call: TRBV2
cdr3_aa: CASSESHLANTEAFF
cdr3_nt: TGTGCCAGCAGTGAGTCACACCTGGCCAACACTGAAGCTTTCTTT

clone_size: .
d_call: .
j_call: TRBJ2-3
v_call: TRBV6-5
cdr3_aa: CASSKMTSTDTQYF
cdr3_nt: TGTGCCAGCAGTAAGATGACTAGCACAGATACGCAGTATTTT

clone_size: .
d_call: TRBD1
j_call: TRBJ1-1
v_call: TRBV6-5
cdr3_aa: CASTPGGDSGTEAFF
cdr3_nt: TGTGCCAGCACCCCAGGGGGCGATTCGGGCACTGAAGCTTTCTTT

clone_size: few
d_call: TRBD1
j_call: TRBJ1-6
v_call: TRBV12-3/TRBV12-4
cdr3_aa: CASGTGKNSPLHF
cdr3_nt: TGTGCCAGCGGGACAGGGAAAAATTCACCCCTCCACTTT

clone_size: few
d_call: TRBD1
j_call: TRBJ1-1
v_call: TRBV5-1
cdr3_aa: CASSFTGGTEAFF
cdr3_nt: TGCGCCAGCAGCTTTACAGGGGGCACTGAAGCTTTCTTT

clone_size: .
d_call: .
j_call: TRBJ1-5
v_call: TRBV6-5
cdr3_aa: CASSPQGNQPQHF
cdr3_nt: TGTGCCAGCTCTCCTCAGGGAAATCAGCCCCAGCATTTT

clone_size: .
d_call: .
j_call: TRBJ1-1
v_call: TRBV2
cdr3_aa: CASSLGALNTEAFF
cdr3_nt: TGTGCCAGCAGTCTGGGGGCCCTGAACACTGAAGCTTTCTTT

clone_size: .
d_call: .
j_call: TRBJ1-5
v_call: TRBV11-2
cdr3_aa: CASSLARNQPQHF
cdr3_nt: TGTGCCAGCAGCTTAGCGCGCAACCAGCCCCAGCATTTT

clone_size: .
d_call: .
j_call: TRBJ2-1
v_call: TRBV7-8
cdr3_aa: CASSLARTINLRRGYNEQFF
cdr3_nt: TGTGCCAGCAGCTTAGCTCGTACTATCAACCTAAGGAGGGGATACAATGAGCAGTTCTTC

clone_size: .
d_call: .
j_call: TRBJ2-2
v_call: TRBV11-2
cdr3_aa: CASSFGAWGGATAGELFF
cdr3_nt: TGTGCCAGCAGCTTCGGGGCGTGGGGGGGCGCGACTGCCGGGGAGCTGTTTTTT